Listed below are T cell receptor beta chains from one sample, sequenced in a study of Ad26.COV2.S vaccination and SARS-CoV-2 variants. Clones were read by immunoSEQ multiplex PCR, and TCRdb kept only the in-frame ones, dropping some. The table has more than 300,000 clones, about 89% seen once. This material consisted of peripheral blood, taken in a trial of Ad26.COV2.S vaccine versus placebo. All receptors come from a person aged 18 to 65 who received the Ad26.COV2.S COVID-19 vaccine or a placebo. Both conserved end residues are part of each CDR3. Each record gives: D gene, J gene, V gene, clone size, CDR3 DNA, CDR3 protein. D genes are given only for firm matches. A clone size is listed for some rows: how often the clone was seen (once, few, many), or a class if it is expanded.

>NA|TRBJ1-4|TRBV18|NA
TGTGCCAGCCAACGGGACACAAGAGAAAAACTGTTTTTT
CASQRDTREKLFF
>NA|TRBJ2-5|TRBV29-1|once
TGCAGCGTTGCTCGGCAGCCACAAGAGACCCAGTACTTC
CSVARQPQETQYF
>NA|TRBJ2-2|TRBV4-3|few
TGCGCCAGCAGCCAAGTTCGGGCTGACACCGGGGAGCTGTTTTTT
CASSQVRADTGELFF
>NA|TRBJ2-7|TRBV14|few
TGTGCCAGCAGCCAGGGGGACCTTCCTTCCTACGAGCAGTACTTC
CASSQGDLPSYEQYF
>NA|TRBJ2-3|TRBV7-9|NA
TGTGCCAGCAGCTGGCAAGAGCGGGGCACAGATACGCAGTATTTT
CASSWQERGTDTQYF
>NA|TRBJ1-2|TRBV19|NA
TGTGCCAGTACATCCGTCTCCTCTAACTATGGCTACACCTTC
CASTSVSSNYGYTF
>TRBD2|TRBJ2-7|TRBV10-1|NA
TGCGCCAGCAGCGGTTCTGGGACTAGCGGGACCCAAGCCTACGAGCAGTACTTC
CASSGSGTSGTQAYEQYF
>TRBD1|TRBJ1-2|TRBV6-5|few
TGTGCCAGCAGCCCGCGGACAGGGGCCAACTATGGCTACACCTTC
CASSPRTGANYGYTF
>NA|TRBJ2-7|TRBV7-9|NA
TGTGCCAGCAGCTTGAGGCAGAGCTACGAGCAGTACTTC
CASSLRQSYEQYF
>TRBD1|TRBJ2-5|TRBV5-1|NA
TGCGCCAGCAGCTTGTGGGGACAGGGTCAAGAGACCCAGTACTTC
CASSLWGQGQETQYF
>TRBD1|TRBJ2-7|TRBV29-1|NA
TGCAGCGTTACGGACAGGAAGAGCTCCTACGAGCAGTACTTC
CSVTDRKSSYEQYF
>TRBD1|TRBJ2-7|TRBV18|NA
TGTGCCAGCTCACCATCAGGGGGCGAGCAGTACTTC
CASSPSGGEQYF
>NA|TRBJ2-2|TRBV7-9|NA
TGTGCCAGCAACCCAGTGGGGGGTCGGGAGCTGTTTTTT
CASNPVGGRELFF
>NA|TRBJ2-2|TRBV7-9|NA
TGTGCCAGCAGCTTAGGTACCAGTCCTACCGGGGAGCTGTTTTTT
CASSLGTSPTGELFF
>TRBD1|TRBJ1-2|TRBV28|NA
TGTGCCAGCAGAACCGGGACAGATGGCTACACCTTC
CASRTGTDGYTF
>TRBD2|TRBJ2-7|TRBV10-1|NA
TGCGCCAGCAGCGTTTCGGGGGGGGATACCTACGAGCAGTACTTC
CASSVSGGDTYEQYF
>TRBD1|TRBJ1-4|TRBV30|NA
TGTGCCTGGAGTACCTCCAGGGGGGAAAAACTGTTTTTT
CAWSTSRGEKLFF